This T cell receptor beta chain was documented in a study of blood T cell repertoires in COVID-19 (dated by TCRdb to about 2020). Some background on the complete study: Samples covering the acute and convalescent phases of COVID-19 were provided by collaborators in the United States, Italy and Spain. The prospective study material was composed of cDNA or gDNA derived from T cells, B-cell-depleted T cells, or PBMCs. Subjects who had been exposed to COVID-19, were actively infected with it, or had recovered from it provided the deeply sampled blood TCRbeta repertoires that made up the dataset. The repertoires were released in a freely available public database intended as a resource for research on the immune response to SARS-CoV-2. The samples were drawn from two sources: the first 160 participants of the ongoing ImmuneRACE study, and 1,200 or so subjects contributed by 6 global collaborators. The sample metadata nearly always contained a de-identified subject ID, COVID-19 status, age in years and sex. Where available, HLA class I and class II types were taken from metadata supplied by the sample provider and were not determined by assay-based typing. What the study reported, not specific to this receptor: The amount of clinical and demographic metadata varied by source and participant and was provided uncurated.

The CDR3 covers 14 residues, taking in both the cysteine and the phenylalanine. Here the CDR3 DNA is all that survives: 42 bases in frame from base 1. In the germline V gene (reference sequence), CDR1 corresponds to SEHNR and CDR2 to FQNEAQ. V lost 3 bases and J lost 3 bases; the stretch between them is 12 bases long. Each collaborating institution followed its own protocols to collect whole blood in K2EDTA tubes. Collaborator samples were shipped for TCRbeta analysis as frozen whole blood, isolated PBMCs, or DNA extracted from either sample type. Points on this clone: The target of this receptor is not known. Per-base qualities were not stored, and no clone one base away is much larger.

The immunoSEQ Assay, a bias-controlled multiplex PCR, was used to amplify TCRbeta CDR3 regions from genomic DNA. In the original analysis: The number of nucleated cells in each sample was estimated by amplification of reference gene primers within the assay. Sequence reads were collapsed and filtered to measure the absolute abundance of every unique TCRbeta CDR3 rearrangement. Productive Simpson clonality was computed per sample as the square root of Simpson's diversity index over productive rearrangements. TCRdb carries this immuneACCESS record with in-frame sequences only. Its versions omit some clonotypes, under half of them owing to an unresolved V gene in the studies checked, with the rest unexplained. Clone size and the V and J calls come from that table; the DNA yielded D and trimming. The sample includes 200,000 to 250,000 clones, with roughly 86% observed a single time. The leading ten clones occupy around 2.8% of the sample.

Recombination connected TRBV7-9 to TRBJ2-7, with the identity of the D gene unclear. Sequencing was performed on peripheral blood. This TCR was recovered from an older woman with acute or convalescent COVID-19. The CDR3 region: CASSLLGTNYEQYF. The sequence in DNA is TGTGCCAGCAGCTTGCTAGGAACCAACTACGAGCAGTACTTC.